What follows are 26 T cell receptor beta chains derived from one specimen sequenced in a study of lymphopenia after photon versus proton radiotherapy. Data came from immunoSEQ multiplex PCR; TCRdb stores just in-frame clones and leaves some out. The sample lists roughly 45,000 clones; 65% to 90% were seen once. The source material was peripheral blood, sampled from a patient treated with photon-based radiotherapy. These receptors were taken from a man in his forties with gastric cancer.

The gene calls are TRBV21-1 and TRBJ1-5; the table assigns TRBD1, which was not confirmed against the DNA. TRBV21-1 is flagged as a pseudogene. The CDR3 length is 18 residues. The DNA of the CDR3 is TGTGCCAGCAGCACAAGATTCCCCCGGCAGGGCTTATGGCAGCCCCAGCATTTT. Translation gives CASSTRFPRQGLWQPQHF.

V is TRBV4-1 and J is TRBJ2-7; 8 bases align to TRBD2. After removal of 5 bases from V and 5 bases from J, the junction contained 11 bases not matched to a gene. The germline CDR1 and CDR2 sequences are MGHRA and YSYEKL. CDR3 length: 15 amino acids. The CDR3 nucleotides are TGCGCCAGCAGCTCCCAAGCGGGGGCCGGCCACGAGCAGTACTTC. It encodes CASSSQAGAGHEQYF.

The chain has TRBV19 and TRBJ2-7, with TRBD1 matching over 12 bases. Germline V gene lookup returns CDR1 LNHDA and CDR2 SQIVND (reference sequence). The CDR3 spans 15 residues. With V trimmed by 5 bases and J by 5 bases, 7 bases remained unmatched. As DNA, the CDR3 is TGTGCCAGTAGTTACGGGACAGGGGGCATGAACGAGCAGTACTTC. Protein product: CASSYGTGGMNEQYF.

The CDR3 DNA is TGTGCCAGCTCACCCCTTGGGGAGCCCACAGATACGCAGTATTTT. Its protein product is CASSPLGEPTDTQYF. The chain recombines TRBV18 with TRBJ2-3, with a weak D call TRBD2 (5 bases). V was clipped by 3 bases and J by 2 bases, with 12 bases between them. This CDR3 spans 15 amino acids. The V gene's germline CDR1 is KGHSH and CDR2 LQKENI.

CDR3 region: CASTGTWDQPQHF. The DNA for the CDR3 is TGTGCCAGCACCGGGACCTGGGATCAGCCCCAGCATTTT. The chain couples TRBV6-1 to TRBJ1-5, with TRBD1 as a possible D gene (5 bases). The V end was cut by 7 bases, the J end by 5 bases, with 12 bases between. Per germline, CDR1 MNHNS and CDR2 SASEGT. The CDR3 is 13 residues long.

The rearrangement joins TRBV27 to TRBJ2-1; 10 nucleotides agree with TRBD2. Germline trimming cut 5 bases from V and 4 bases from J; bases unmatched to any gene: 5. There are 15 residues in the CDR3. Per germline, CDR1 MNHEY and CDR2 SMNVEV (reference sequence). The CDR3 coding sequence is TGTGCCAGCAGTGTACTAGCGGGGCCATACAATGAGCAGTTCTTC. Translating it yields CASSVLAGPYNEQFF.

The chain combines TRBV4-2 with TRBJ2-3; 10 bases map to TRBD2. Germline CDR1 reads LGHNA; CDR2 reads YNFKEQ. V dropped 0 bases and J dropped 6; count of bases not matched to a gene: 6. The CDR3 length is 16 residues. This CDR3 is CASSQEAGLAPDTQYF. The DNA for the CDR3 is TGTGCCAGCAGCCAAGAAGCGGGACTAGCGCCCGATACGCAGTATTTT.

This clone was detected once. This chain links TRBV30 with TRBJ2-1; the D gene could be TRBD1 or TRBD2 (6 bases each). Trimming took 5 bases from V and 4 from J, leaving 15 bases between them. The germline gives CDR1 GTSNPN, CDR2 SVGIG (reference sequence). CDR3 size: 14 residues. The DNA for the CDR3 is TGTGCCTGGGGGGGGCTTCCGATTTACAATGAGCAGTTCTTC. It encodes CAWGGLPIYNEQFF.

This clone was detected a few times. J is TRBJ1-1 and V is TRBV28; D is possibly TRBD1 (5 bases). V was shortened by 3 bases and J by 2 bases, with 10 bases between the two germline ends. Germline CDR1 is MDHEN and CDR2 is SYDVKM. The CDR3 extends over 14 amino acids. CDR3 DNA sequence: TGTGCCAGCAGTTTCCCCCAGGGCAACACTGAAGCTTTCTTT. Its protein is CASSFPQGNTEAFF. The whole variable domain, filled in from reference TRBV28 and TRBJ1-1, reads DVKVTQSSRYLVKRTGEKVFLECVQDMDHENMFWYRQDPGLGLRLIYFSYDVKMKEKGDIPEGYSVSREKKERFSLILESASTNQTSMYLCASSFPQGNTEAFFGQGTRLTVV.

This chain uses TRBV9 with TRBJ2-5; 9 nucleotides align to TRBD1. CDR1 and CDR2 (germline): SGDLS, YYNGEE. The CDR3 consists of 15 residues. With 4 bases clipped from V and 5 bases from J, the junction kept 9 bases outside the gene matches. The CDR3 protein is CASSNTGTGWETQYF. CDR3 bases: TGTGCCAGCAGCAACACCGGGACAGGGTGGGAGACCCAGTACTTC.

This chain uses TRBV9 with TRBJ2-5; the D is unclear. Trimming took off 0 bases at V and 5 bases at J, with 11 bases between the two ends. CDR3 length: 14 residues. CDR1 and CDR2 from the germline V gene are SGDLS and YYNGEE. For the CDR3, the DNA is TGTGCCAGCAGCGTAGGACTGGGATTGGAGACCCAGTACTTC. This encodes CASSVGLGLETQYF. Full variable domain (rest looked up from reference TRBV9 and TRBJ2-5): DSGVTQTPKHLITATGQRVTLRCSPRSGDLSVYWYQQSLDQGLQFLIQYYNGEERAKGNILERFSAQQFPDLHSELNLSSLELGDSALYFCASSVGLGLETQYFGPGTRLLVL.

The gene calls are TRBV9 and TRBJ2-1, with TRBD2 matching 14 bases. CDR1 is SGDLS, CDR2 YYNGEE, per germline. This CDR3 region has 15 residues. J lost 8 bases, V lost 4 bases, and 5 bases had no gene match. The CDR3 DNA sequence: TGTGCCAGCAGCACGCGGACTAGCGGGGGGTATGAGCAGTTCTTC. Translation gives CASSTRTSGGYEQFF. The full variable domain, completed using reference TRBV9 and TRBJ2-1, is DSGVTQTPKHLITATGQRVTLRCSPRSGDLSVYWYQQSLDQGLQFLIQYYNGEERAKGNILERFSAQQFPDLHSELNLSSLELGDSALYFCASSTRTSGGYEQFFGPGTRLTVL.

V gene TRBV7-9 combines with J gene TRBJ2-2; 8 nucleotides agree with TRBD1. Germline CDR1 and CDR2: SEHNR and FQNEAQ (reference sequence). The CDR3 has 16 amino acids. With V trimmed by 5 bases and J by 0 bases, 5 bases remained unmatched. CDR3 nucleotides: TGTGCCAGCAGCATTGGACAGGGAACGAACACCGGGGAGCTGTTTTTT. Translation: CASSIGQGTNTGELFF.

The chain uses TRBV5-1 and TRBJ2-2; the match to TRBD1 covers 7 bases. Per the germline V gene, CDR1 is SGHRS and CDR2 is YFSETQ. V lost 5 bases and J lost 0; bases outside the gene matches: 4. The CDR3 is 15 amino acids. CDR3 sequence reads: CASRPGTANTGELFF. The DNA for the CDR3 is TGCGCCAGCAGACCAGGGACAGCGAACACCGGGGAGCTGTTTTTT.

CDR3 sequence (DNA): TGTGCCAGCAGCTTCGGGGGGACAGATACGCAGTATTTT. This codes for CASSFGGTDTQYF. The rearrangement joins TRBV7-2 to TRBJ2-3; TRBD2 matches 7 bases. The CDR3 has 13 residues. CDR1 is SGHTA, CDR2 FQGNSA, per germline. J gave up 3 bases and V 3 bases, and 0 bases lay outside the gene matches. Combining the CDR3 with reference TRBV7-2 and TRBJ2-3 gives the whole variable domain GAGVSQSPSNKVTEKGKDVELRCDPISGHTALYWYRQSLGQGLEFLIYFQGNSAPDKSGLPSDRFSAERTGGSVSTLTIQRTQQEDSAVYLCASSFGGTDTQYFGPGTRLTVL.

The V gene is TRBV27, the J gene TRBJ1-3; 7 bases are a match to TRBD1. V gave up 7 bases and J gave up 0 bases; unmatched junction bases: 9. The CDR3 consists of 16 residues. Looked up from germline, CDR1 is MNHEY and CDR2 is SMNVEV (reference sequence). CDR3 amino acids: CASTNRGQISGNTIYF. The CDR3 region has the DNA TGTGCCAGCACCAACCGGGGACAGATCTCTGGAAACACCATATATTTT.

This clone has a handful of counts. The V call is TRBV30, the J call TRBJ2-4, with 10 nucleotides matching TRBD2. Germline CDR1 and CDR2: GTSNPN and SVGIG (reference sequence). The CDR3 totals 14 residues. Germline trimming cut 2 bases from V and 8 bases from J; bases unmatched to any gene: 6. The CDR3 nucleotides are TGTGCCTGGAGTCCGGGACTAGCGTCGGACATTCAGTACTTC. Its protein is CAWSPGLASDIQYF.

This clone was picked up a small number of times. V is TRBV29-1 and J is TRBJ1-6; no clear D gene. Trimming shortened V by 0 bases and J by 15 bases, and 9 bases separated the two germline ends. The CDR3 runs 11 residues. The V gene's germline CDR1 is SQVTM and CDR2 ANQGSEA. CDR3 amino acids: CSVEDLGILHF. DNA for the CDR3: TGCAGCGTTGAAGATCTCGGGATCCTCCACTTT. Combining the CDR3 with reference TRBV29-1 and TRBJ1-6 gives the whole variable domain SAVISQKPSRDICQRGTSLTIQCQVDSQVTMMFWYRQQPGQSLTLIATANQGSEATYESGFVIDKFPISRPNLTFSTLTVSNMSPEDSSIYLCSVEDLGILHFGNGTRLTVT.

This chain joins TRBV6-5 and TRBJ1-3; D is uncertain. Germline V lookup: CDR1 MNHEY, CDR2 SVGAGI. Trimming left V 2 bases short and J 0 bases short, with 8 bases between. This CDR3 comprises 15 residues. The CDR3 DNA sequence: TGTGCCAGCAGTTACCGACGGACCTCTGGAAACACCATATATTTT. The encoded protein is CASSYRRTSGNTIYF.

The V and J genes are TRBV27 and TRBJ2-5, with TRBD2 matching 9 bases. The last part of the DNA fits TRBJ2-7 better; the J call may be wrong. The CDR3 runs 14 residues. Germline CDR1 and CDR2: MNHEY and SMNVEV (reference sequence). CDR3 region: CASSFRTSAYEQYF. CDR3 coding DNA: TGTGCCAGCAGTTTTAGGACTAGCGCCTACGAGCAGTACTTC.

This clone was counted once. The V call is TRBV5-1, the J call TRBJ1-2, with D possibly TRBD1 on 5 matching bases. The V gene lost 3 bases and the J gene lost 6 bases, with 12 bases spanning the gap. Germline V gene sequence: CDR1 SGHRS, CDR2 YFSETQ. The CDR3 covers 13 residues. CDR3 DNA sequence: TGCGCCAGCAGCTCCCTCCAGGGAGATGGCTACACCTTC. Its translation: CASSSLQGDGYTF.

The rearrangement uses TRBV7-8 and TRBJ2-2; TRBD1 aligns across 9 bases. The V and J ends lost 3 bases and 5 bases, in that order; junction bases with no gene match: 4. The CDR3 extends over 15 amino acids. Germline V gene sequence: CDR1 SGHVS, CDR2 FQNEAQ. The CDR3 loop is CASSLGQGGTGELFF. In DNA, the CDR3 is TGTGCCAGCAGCTTGGGACAGGGTGGTACCGGGGAGCTGTTTTTT.

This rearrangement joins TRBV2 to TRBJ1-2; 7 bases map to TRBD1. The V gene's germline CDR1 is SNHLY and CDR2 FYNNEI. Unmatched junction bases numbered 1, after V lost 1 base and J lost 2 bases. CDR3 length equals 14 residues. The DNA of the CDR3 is TGTGCCAGCAGTGAAGGGACAGGCAACTATGGCTACACCTTC. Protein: CASSEGTGNYGYTF.

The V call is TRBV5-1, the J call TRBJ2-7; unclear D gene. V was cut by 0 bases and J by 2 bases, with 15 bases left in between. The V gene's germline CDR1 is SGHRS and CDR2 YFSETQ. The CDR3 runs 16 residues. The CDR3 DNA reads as TGCGCCAGCAGCTTGGCTCAGTCGAAAGGACCCTACGAGCAGTACTTC. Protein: CASSLAQSKGPYEQYF.

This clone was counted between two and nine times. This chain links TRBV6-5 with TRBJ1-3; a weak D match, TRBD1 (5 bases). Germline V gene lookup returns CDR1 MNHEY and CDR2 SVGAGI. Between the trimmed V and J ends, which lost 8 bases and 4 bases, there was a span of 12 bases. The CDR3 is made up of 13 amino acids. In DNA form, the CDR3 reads TGTGCCAGCGAGGGACCCCAGGGAAACACCATATATTTT. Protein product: CASEGPQGNTIYF.

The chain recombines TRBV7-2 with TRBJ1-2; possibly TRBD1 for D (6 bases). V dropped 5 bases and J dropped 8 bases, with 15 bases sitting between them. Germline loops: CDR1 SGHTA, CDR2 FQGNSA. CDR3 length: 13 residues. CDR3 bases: TGTGCCAGCAGCGAAACAGGGTTGCGGGGCTACACCTTC. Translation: CASSETGLRGYTF.